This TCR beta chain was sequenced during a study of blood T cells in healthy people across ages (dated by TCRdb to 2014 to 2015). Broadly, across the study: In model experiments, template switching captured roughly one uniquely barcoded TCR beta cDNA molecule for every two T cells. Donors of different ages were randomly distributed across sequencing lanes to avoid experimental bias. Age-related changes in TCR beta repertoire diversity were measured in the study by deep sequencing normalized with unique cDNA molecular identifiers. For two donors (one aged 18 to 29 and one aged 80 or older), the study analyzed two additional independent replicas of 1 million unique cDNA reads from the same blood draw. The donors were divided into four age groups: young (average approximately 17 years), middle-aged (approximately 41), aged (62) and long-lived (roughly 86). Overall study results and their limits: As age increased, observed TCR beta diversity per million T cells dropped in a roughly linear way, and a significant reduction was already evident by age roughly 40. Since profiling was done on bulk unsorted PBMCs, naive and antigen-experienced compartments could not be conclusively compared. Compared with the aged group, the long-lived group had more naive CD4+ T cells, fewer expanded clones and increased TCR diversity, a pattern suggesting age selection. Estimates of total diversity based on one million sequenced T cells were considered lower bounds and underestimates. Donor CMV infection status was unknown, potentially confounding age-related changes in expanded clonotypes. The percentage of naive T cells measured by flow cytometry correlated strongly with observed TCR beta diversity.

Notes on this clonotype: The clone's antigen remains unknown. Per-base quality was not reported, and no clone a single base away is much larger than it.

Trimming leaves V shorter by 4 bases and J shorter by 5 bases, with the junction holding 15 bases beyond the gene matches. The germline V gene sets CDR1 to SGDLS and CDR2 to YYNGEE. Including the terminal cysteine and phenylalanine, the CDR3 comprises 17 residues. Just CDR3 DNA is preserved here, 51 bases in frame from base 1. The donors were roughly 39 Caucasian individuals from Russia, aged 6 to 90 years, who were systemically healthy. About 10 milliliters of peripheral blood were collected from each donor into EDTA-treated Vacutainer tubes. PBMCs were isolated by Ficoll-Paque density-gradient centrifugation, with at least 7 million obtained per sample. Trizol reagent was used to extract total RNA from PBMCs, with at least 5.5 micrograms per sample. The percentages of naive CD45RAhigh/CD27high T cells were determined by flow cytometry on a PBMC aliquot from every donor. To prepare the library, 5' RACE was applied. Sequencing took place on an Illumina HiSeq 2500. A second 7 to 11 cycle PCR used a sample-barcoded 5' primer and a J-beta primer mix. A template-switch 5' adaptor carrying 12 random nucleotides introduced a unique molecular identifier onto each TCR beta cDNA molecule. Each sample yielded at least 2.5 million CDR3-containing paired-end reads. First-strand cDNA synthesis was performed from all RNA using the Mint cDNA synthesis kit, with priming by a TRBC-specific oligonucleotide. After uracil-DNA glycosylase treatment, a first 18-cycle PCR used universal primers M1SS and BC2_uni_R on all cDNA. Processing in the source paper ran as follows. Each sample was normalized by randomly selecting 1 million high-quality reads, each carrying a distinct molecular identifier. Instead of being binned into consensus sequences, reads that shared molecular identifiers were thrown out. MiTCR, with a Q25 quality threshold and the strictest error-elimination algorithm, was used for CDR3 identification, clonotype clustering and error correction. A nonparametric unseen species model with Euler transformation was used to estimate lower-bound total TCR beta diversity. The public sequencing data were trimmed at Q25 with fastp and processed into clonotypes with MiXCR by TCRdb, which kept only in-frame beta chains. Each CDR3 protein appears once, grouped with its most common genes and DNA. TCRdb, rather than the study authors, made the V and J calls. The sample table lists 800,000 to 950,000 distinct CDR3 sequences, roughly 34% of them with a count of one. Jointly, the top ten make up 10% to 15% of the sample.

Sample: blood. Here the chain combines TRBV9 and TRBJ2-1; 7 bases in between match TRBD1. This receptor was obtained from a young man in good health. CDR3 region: CASSPPGGRGRNNEQFF. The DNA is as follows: TGTGCCAGCAGCCCCCCTGGAGGAAGGGGGCGAAACAATGAGCAGTTCTTC.